One sample yielded the 21 T cell receptor beta chains listed below, sequenced in a study of preoperative IRX-2 immunotherapy in early breast cancer. Here immunoSEQ multiplex PCR was the method, and the copy in TCRdb shows in-frame clones only, minus some. The table lists over 55,000 clones, around 94% of them singletons, with under 2% in the top ten. The treatment here: preoperative locoregional IRX-2 cytokine immunotherapy. Collection took place from a patient treated with IRX-2 immunotherapy. The source of these receptors is a human donor with breast cancer.

V gene TRBV28 combines with J gene TRBJ1-4, with a weak D call TRBD1 (6 bases). The V gene lost 5 bases and the J gene lost 0 bases, with 10 bases spanning the gap. Germline loops: CDR1 MDHEN, CDR2 SYDVKM. CDR3 length equals 15 residues. The CDR3 protein is CASSTSGATNEKLFF. DNA of the CDR3: TGTGCCAGCAGTACCTCAGGGGCAACTAATGAAAAACTGTTTTTT.

The chain carries TRBV7-7 and TRBJ2-5, with D maybe TRBD2 (6 bases). From germline, CDR1 is SSHAT and CDR2 FNYEAQ (reference sequence). The CDR3 has 15 residues. The V end lost 7 bases, the J end lost 3 bases, and 18 bases lay between the germline ends. The CDR3 nucleotides read TGTGCCAGCAACCCGGGACTGGGAGGAGAAGAGACCCAGTACTTC. It translates to CASNPGLGGEETQYF.

This chain joins TRBV6-1 and TRBJ2-5; D unclear. The CDR3 runs 13 residues. V gave up 0 bases and J gave up 5 bases, with 7 bases separating them. Germline-derived CDR1 and CDR2 are MNHNS and SASEGT. The CDR3 here is CASSEALWETQYF. The CDR3 DNA is TGTGCCAGCAGTGAAGCGCTGTGGGAGACCCAGTACTTC.

This clone was seen only once. V gene TRBV11-3 combines with J gene TRBJ1-3; D unclear. The CDR3 is made up of 17 amino acids. V was cut by 5 bases and J by 0 bases, with 17 bases left in between. From germline, CDR1 is SGHNT and CDR2 YENEEA. CDR3 sequence: CASSPDIQSYSGNTIYF. For the CDR3, the DNA is TGTGCCAGCAGCCCCGACATCCAATCTTACTCTGGAAACACCATATATTTT.

The sample holds one count of this clone. This chain joins TRBV4-2 and TRBJ2-1; 8 bases are a match to TRBD2. The germline gives CDR1 LGHNA, CDR2 YNFKEQ. Losses at the gene ends were 3 bases for V and 4 bases for J; bases not matched to a gene: 11. The CDR3 extends over 17 amino acids. Here the CDR3 DNA reads TGTGCCAGCAGCCACGGAATACGGGCGGGGGGATACAATGAGCAGTTCTTC. Translating gives CASSHGIRAGGYNEQFF.

This clone was seen once. V is TRBV28 and J is TRBJ1-1, with D possibly TRBD1 on 5 matching bases. V gave up 6 bases and J gave up 0 bases, with 11 bases separating them. Germline V gives CDR1 MDHEN, CDR2 SYDVKM. This CDR3 contains 14 residues. CDR3: CASSRTGMNTEAFF. CDR3 DNA sequence: TGTGCCAGCAGCCGAACAGGTATGAACACTGAAGCTTTCTTT.

V gene TRBV28 combines with J gene TRBJ2-5; 7 nucleotides line up with TRBD1. Judging by the DNA end, TRBJ2-7 fits better; the J call may be wrong. Germline-derived CDR1 and CDR2 are MDHEN and SYDVKM. This CDR3 comprises 13 residues. CDR3 residues: CASSETGTYEQYF. DNA for the CDR3: TGTGCCAGCAGTGAGACAGGGACCTACGAGCAGTACTTC.

DNA for the CDR3: TGTGCCATCAGTGTAAGGCAGGAGACCCAGTACTTC. It codes for CAISVRQETQYF. This rearrangement joins TRBV10-3 to TRBJ2-5; D not resolved. Germline V gene data show CDR1 as ENHRY and CDR2 as SYGVKD. The CDR3 loop spans 12 amino acids. V was clipped by 4 bases and J by 5 bases, with 8 bases between them.

This clone was detected once. This chain links TRBV19 with TRBJ1-1; tentatively, D is TRBD1 (5 bases). Germline V gene sequence: CDR1 LNHDA, CDR2 SQIVND (reference sequence). The CDR3 spans 13 residues. The V and J ends lost 7 bases and 1 base respectively, with 10 bases between them. The CDR3 nucleotides read TGTGCCAGTACCAGGGAAACGAACACTGAAGCTTTCTTT. Translated, it gives CASTRETNTEAFF.

The V gene is TRBV11-1, the J gene TRBJ1-2, with D unclear. Trimming took 5 bases from V and 3 from J, leaving 10 bases between them. CDR1 SGHAT and CDR2 FQDESV come from the germline V gene (reference sequence). The length of the CDR3 is 13 residues. CDR3 bases: TGTGCCAGCAGCCCGTTTCAGTACTATGGCTACACCTTC. Protein: CASSPFQYYGYTF.

The rearrangement links TRBV27 to TRBJ2-7, with D uncertain. The CDR3 length is 12 residues. V was shortened by 2 bases and J by 5 bases, with 7 bases between the two germline ends. Per germline, CDR1 MNHEY and CDR2 SMNVEV (reference sequence). The chain's CDR3 is CASSLLGHEQYF. The CDR3 nucleotides read TGTGCCAGCAGTTTACTCGGGCACGAGCAGTACTTC.

The chain carries TRBV5-1 and TRBJ2-5; 8 bases line up with TRBD1. CDR1 is SGHRS, CDR2 YFSETQ, per germline. The length of the CDR3 is 14 residues. Trimming took 1 base from V and 3 from J; bases not matched to a gene: 2. CDR3 in amino acids: CASSLMTGEETQYF. The CDR3 bases are TGCGCCAGCAGCTTGATGACAGGGGAAGAGACCCAGTACTTC.

The chain is built from TRBV28 and TRBJ1-5; 7 nucleotides line up with TRBD1. After removal of 7 bases from V and 7 bases from J, the junction contained 7 bases not matched to a gene. This CDR3 spans 13 amino acids. CDR1 is MDHEN and CDR2 is SYDVKM in the germline V gene. This CDR3 reads CASNIPGGQPQHF. The DNA of the CDR3 is TGTGCCAGCAACATCCCAGGGGGGCAGCCCCAGCATTTT. Full variable domain (outside the CDR3, taken from reference TRBV28 and TRBJ1-5): DVKVTQSSRYLVKRTGEKVFLECVQDMDHENMFWYRQDPGLGLRLIYFSYDVKMKEKGDIPEGYSVSREKKERFSLILESASTNQTSMYLCASNIPGGQPQHFGDGTRLSIL.

This clone has just one count. The rearrangement links TRBV7-6 to TRBJ1-4, with D perhaps matching TRBD1 (6 bases). The germline V gene has CDR1 SGHVS and CDR2 FNYEAQ. The CDR3 is 16 amino acids. With 5 bases removed from V and 2 bases from J, the gap between germline ends came to 15 bases. The CDR3 region has the DNA TGTGCCAGCAGCCTTCTCGGACAGTCGACTAATGAAAAACTGTTTTTT. It specifies CASSLLGQSTNEKLFF.

This clone was seen once. This chain joins TRBV2 and TRBJ2-2; D could derive from TRBD1 or TRBD2 (5 bases each). The length of the CDR3 is 17 residues. The germline V gene encodes CDR1 SNHLY and CDR2 FYNNEI. Trimming shortened V by 6 bases and J by 4 bases, and 21 bases separated the two germline ends. The CDR3 nucleotides are TGTGCCAGCAGGTATTCCGGGACCCCCGTTTCCACCGGGGAGCTGTTTTTT. This encodes CASRYSGTPVSTGELFF.

The rearrangement links TRBV2 to TRBJ2-1; D is perhaps TRBD2 (7 bases). The germline V gene has CDR1 SNHLY and CDR2 FYNNEI. The CDR3 has 15 residues. The germline V and J ends were trimmed by 8 bases and 7 bases, with 21 bases remaining between them. The CDR3 nucleotides are TGTGCCAGCCGGGGGATGCGGGGGCCCTTGAATGAGCAGTTCTTC. Translating gives CASRGMRGPLNEQFF.

V gene TRBV18 combines with J gene TRBJ2-5; 12 bases fit TRBD2. V lost 0 bases and J lost 2; bases outside the gene matches: 7. The CDR3 extends over 18 amino acids. Germline values: CDR1 KGHSH, CDR2 LQKENI. The CDR3 spells CASSPPRGTSGSQETQYF. CDR3 DNA: TGTGCCAGCTCACCACCGAGGGGGACTAGCGGGTCACAAGAGACCCAGTACTTC. The full variable domain, completed using reference TRBV18 and TRBJ2-5, is NAGVMQNPRHLVRRRGQEARLRCSPMKGHSHVYWYRQLPEEGLKFMVYLQKENIIDESGMPKERFSAEFPKEGPSILRIQQVVRGDSAAYFCASSPPRGTSGSQETQYFGPGTRLLVL.

J is TRBJ2-5 and V is TRBV7-9, with D possibly matching TRBD2 (5 bases). Germline V gene data show CDR1 as SEHNR and CDR2 as FQNEAQ (reference sequence). The CDR3 has 16 amino acids. Trimming took off 5 bases at V and 4 bases at J, with 20 bases between the two ends. CDR3 residues: CASSPLIARTGETQYF. In nucleotides, the CDR3 is TGTGCCAGCAGCCCTCTTATAGCGAGGACGGGAGAGACCCAGTACTTC. Complete variable domain (other parts from reference TRBV7-9 and TRBJ2-5): DTGVSQNPRHKITKRGQNVTFRCDPISEHNRLYWYRQTLGQGPEFLTYFQNEAQLEKSRLLSDRFSAERPKGSFSTLEIQRTEQGDSAMYLCASSPLIARTGETQYFGPGTRLLVL.

V is TRBV10-3 and J is TRBJ2-5; the match to TRBD1 covers 10 bases. The V gene's germline CDR1 is ENHRY and CDR2 SYGVKD. V lost 10 bases and J lost 0; bases outside the gene matches: 5. The CDR3 sequence is 14 residues long. CDR3 nucleotides: TGTGCCACCAACGACAGGGGGCACCAAGAGACCCAGTACTTC. This translates into CATNDRGHQETQYF.

The chain uses TRBV28 and TRBJ2-1; 8 bases fit TRBD2. V lost 3 bases and J lost 6; bases outside the gene matches: 4. This CDR3 is 14 amino acids long. Germline-derived CDR1 and CDR2 are MDHEN and SYDVKM. CDR3 in amino acids: CASSFPGGPNEQFF. In nucleotides, the CDR3 is TGTGCCAGCAGTTTTCCGGGAGGGCCCAATGAGCAGTTCTTC.

The rearrangement joins TRBV6-5 to TRBJ2-1; D is unresolved. Germline values: CDR1 MNHEY, CDR2 SVGAGI. Trimming left V 2 bases short and J 5 bases short, with 7 bases between. The CDR3 has 13 residues. The CDR3 region has the DNA TGTGCCAGCAGTTACGTTGTCAACAATGAGCAGTTCTTC. It translates to CASSYVVNNEQFF.